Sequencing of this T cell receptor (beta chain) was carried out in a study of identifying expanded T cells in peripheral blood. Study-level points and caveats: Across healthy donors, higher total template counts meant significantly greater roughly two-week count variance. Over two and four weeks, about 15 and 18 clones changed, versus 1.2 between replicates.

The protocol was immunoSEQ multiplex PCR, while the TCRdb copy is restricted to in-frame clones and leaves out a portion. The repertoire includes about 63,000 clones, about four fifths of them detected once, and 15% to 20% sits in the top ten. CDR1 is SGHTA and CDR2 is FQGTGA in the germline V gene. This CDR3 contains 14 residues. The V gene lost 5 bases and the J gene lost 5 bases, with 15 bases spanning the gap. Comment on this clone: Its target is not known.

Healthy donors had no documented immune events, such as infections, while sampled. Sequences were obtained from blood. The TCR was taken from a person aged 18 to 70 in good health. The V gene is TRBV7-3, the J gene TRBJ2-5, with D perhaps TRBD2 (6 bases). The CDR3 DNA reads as TGTGCCAGCAGCCCCGGGACTTTTTTTGAGACCCAGTACTTC. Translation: CASSPGTFFETQYF.